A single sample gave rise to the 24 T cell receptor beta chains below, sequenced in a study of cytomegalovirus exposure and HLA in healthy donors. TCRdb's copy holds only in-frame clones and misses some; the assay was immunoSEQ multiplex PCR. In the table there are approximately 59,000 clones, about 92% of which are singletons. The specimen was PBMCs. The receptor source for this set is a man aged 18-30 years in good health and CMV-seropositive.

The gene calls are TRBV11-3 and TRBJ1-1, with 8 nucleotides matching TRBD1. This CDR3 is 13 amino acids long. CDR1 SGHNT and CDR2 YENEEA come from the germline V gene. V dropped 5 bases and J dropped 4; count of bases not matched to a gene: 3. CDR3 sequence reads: CASSDRGGTEAFF. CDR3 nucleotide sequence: TGTGCCAGCAGCGACAGGGGAGGCACTGAAGCTTTCTTT.

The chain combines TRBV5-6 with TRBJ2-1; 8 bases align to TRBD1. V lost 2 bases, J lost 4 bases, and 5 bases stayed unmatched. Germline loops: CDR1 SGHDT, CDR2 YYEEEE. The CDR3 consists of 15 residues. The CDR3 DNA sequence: TGTGCCAGCAGCTTCCGGGACAGGTTATACAATGAGCAGTTCTTC. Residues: CASSFRDRLYNEQFF.

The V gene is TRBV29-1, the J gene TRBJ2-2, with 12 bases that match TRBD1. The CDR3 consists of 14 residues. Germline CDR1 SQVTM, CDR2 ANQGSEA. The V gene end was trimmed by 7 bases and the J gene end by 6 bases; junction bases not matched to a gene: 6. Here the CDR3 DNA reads TGCAGCGCCAGGGACAGGGGGCTCTCCGGGGAGCTGTTTTTT. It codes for CSARDRGLSGELFF.

The CDR3 region has the DNA TGTGCCTGGAATCTTAATGAAAAACTGTTTTTT. It specifies CAWNLNEKLFF. The chain combines TRBV30 with TRBJ1-4; D not resolved. This CDR3 spans 11 amino acids. Germline V gene data show CDR1 as GTSNPN and CDR2 as SVGIG (reference sequence). The V end was cut by 4 bases, the J end by 4 bases, with 4 bases between.

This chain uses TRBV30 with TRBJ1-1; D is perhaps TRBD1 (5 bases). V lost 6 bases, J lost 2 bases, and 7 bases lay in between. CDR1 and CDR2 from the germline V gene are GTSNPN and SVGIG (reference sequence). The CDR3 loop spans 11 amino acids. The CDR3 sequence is CACGGNTEAFF. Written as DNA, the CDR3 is TGTGCCTGCGGGGGAAACACTGAAGCTTTCTTT.

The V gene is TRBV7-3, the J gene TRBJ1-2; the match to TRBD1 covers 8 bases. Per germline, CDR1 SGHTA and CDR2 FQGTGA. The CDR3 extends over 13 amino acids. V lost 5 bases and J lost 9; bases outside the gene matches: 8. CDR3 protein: CASSLGQGWSYTF. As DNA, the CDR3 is TGTGCCAGCAGCCTAGGACAGGGCTGGAGCTACACCTTC. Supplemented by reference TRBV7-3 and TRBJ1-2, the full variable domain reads GAGVSQTPSNKVTEKGKYVELRCDPISGHTALYWYRQSLGQGPEFLIYFQGTGAADDSGLPNDRFFAVRPEGSVSTLKIQRTERGDSAVYLCASSLGQGWSYTFGSGTRLTVV.

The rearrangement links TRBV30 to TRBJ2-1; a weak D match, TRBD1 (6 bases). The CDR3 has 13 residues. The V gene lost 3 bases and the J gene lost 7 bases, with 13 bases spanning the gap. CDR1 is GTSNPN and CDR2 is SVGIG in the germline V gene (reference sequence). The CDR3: CAWRGANRNEQFF. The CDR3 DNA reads TGTGCCTGGAGGGGGGCCAACAGAAATGAGCAGTTCTTC.

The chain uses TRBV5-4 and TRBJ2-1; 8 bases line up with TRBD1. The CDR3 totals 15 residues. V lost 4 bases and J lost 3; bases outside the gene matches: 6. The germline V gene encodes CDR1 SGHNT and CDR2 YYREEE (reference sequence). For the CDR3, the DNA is TGTGCCAGCAGCCCACCGGGACAGGACTACAATGAGCAGTTCTTC. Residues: CASSPPGQDYNEQFF.

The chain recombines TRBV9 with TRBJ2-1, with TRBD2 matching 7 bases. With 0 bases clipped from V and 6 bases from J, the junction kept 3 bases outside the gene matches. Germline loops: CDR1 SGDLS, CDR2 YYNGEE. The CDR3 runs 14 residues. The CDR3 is CASSVARLANEQFF. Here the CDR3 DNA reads TGTGCCAGCAGCGTAGCTAGACTAGCCAATGAGCAGTTCTTC.

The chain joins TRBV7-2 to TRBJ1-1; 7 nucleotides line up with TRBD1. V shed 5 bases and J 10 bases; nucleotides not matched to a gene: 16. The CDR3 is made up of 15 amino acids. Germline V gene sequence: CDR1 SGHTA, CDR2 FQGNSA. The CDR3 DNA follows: TGTGCCAGCAGCCCGAGGACAGGCTTTTCGGGATCAGCTTTCTTT. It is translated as CASSPRTGFSGSAFF.

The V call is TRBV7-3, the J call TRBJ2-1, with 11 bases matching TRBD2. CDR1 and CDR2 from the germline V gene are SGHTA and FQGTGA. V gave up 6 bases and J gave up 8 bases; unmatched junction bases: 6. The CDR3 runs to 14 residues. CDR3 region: CASSFSGRGDEQFF. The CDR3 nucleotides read TGTGCCAGCAGTTTTAGCGGGAGGGGCGATGAGCAGTTCTTC.

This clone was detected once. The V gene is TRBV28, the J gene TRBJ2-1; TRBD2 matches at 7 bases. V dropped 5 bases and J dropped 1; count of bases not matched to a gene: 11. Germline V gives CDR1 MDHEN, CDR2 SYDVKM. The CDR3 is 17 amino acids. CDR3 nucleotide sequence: TGTGCCAGCAGTATACCCTCTCGACTAGCATCCTACAATGAGCAGTTCTTC. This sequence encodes CASSIPSRLASYNEQFF.

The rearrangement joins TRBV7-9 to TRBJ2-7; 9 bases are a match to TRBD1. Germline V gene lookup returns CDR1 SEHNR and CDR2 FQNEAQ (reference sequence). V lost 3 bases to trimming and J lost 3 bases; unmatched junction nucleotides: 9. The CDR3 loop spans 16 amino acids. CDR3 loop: CASSFPTGTGNYEQYF. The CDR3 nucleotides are TGTGCCAGCAGCTTCCCGACCGGGACAGGGAACTACGAGCAGTACTTC. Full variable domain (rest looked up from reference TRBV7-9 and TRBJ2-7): DTGVSQNPRHKITKRGQNVTFRCDPISEHNRLYWYRQTLGQGPEFLTYFQNEAQLEKSRLLSDRFSAERPKGSFSTLEIQRTEQGDSAMYLCASSFPTGTGNYEQYFGPGTRLTVT.

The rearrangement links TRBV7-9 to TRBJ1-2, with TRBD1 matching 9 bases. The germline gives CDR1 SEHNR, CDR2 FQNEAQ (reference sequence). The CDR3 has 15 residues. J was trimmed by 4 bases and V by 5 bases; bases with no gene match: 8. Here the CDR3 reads CASSPAGTGTYGYTF. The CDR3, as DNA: TGTGCCAGCAGCCCCGCCGGGACAGGGACCTATGGCTACACCTTC.

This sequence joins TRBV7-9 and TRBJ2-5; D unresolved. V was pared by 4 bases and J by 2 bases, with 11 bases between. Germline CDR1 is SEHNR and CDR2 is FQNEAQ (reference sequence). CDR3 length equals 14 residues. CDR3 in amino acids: CASSSSVEQETQYF. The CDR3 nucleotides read TGTGCCAGCAGCTCTAGTGTGGAACAAGAGACCCAGTACTTC.

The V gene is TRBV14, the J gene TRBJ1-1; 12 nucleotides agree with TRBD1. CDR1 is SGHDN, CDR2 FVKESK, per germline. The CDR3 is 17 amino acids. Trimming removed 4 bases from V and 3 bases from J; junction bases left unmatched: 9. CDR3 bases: TGTGCCAGCAGCCCTTTGGGACAGGGGGCGCGGGACACTGAAGCTTTCTTT. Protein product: CASSPLGQGARDTEAFF. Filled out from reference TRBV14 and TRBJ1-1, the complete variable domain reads EAGVTQFPSHSVIEKGQTVTLRCDPISGHDNLYWYRRVMGKEIKFLLHFVKESKQDESGMPNNRFLAERTGGTYSTLKVQPAELEDSGVYFCASSPLGQGARDTEAFFGQGTRLTVV.

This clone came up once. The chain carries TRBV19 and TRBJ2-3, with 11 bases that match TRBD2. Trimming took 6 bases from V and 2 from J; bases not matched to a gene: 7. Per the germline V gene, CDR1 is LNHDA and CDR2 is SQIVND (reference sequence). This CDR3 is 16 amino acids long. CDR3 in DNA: TGTGCCAGTAGCTCCAGTAGCGGGAGGGCCACAGATACGCAGTATTTT. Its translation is CASSSSSGRATDTQYF.

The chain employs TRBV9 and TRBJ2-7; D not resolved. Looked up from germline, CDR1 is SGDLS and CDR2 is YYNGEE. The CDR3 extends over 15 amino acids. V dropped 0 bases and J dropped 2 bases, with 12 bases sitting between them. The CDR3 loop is CASSVAGLSTYEQYF. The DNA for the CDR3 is TGTGCCAGCAGCGTAGCCGGGTTGAGCACCTACGAGCAGTACTTC. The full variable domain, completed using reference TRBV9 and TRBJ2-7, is DSGVTQTPKHLITATGQRVTLRCSPRSGDLSVYWYQQSLDQGLQFLIQYYNGEERAKGNILERFSAQQFPDLHSELNLSSLELGDSALYFCASSVAGLSTYEQYFGPGTRLTVT.

For the CDR3, the DNA is TGTGCCAGCAGTGACCAGGGGGTGAACACTGAAGCTTTCTTT. Its translation: CASSDQGVNTEAFF. The genes are TRBV2 and TRBJ1-1; 7 bases align to TRBD1. J gave up 0 bases and V 3 bases, and 1 base lay outside the gene matches. Per the germline V gene, CDR1 is SNHLY and CDR2 is FYNNEI. The CDR3 runs to 14 residues.

This CDR3 is CASSEDRGQVNEQFF. The CDR3 DNA reads TGTGCCAGCAGTGAGGACAGGGGGCAGGTGAATGAGCAGTTCTTC. This rearrangement joins TRBV2 to TRBJ2-1, with TRBD1 matching over 11 bases. The CDR3 runs to 15 residues. Germline CDR1 reads SNHLY; CDR2 reads FYNNEI. The trim removed 3 bases at V and 7 bases at J, leaving 5 bases unmatched.

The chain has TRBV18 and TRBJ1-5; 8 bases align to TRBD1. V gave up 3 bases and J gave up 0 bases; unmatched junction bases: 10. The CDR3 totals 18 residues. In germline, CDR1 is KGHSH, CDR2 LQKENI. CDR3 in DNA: TGTGCCAGCTCACCGGGAAAAGACAGGGGCCTTAGCAATCAGCCCCAGCATTTT. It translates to CASSPGKDRGLSNQPQHF.

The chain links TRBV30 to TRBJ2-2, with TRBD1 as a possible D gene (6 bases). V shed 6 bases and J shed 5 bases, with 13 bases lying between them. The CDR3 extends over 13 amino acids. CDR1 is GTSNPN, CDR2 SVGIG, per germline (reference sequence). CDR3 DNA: TGTGCCTGCCCCCAGCAGGGGACCGGGGAGCTGTTTTTT. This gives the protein CACPQQGTGELFF. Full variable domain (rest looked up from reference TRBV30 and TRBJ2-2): SQTIHQWPATLVQPVGSPLSLECTVEGTSNPNLYWYRQAAGRGLQLLFYSVGIGQISSEVPQNLSASRPQDRQFILSSKKLLLSDSGFYLCACPQQGTGELFFGEGSRLTVL.

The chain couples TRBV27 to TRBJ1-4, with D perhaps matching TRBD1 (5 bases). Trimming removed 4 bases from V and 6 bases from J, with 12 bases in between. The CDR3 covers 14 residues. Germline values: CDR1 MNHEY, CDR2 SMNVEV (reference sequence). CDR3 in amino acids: CASSWGGPDEKLFF. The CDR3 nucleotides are TGTGCCAGCAGTTGGGGGGGTCCGGATGAAAAACTGTTTTTT.

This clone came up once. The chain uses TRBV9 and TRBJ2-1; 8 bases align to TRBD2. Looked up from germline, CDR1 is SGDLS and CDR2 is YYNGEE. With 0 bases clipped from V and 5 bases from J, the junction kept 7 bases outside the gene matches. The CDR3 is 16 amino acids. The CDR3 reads CASSVGSSGPDNEQFF. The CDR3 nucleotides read TGTGCCAGCAGCGTAGGGTCTAGCGGGCCAGACAATGAGCAGTTCTTC. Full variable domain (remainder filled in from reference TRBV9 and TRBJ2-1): DSGVTQTPKHLITATGQRVTLRCSPRSGDLSVYWYQQSLDQGLQFLIQYYNGEERAKGNILERFSAQQFPDLHSELNLSSLELGDSALYFCASSVGSSGPDNEQFFGPGTRLTVL.